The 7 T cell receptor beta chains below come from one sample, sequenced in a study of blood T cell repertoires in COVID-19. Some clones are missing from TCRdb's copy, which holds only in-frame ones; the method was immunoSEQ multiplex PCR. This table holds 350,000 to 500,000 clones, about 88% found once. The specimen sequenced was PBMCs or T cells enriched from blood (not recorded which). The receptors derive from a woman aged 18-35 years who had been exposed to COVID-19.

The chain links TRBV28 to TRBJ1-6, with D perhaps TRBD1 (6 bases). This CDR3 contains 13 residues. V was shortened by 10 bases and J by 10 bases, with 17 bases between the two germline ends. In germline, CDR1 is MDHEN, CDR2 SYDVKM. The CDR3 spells CAIHSGVGSPLHF. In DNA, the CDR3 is TGTGCCATCCATTCAGGGGTTGGGTCACCCCTCCACTTT.

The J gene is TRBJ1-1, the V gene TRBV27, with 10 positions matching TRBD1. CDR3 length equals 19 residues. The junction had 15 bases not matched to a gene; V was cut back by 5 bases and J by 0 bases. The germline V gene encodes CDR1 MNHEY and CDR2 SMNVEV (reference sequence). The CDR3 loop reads CASSPRFGGTGDLNTEAFF. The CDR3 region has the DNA TGTGCCAGCAGTCCCCGGTTCGGGGGGACAGGGGACTTGAACACTGAAGCTTTCTTT.

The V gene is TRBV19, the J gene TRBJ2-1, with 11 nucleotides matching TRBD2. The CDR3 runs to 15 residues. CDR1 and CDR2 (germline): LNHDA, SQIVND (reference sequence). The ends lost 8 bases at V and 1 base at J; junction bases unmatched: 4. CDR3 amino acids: CASSTSGASYNEQFF. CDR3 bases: TGTGCCAGTTCGACTAGCGGGGCTTCCTACAATGAGCAGTTCTTC.

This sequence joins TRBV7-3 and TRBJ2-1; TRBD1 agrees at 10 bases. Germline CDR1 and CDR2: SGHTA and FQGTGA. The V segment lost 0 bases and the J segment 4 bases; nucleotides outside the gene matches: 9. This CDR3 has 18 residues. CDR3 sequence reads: CASSLTSTGGDFYNEQFF. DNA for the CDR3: TGTGCCAGCAGCTTAACGTCGACAGGGGGCGATTTTTACAATGAGCAGTTCTTC.

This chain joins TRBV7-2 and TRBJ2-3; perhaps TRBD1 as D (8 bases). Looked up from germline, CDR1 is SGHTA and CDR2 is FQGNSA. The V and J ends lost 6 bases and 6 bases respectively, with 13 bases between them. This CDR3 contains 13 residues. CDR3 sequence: CASRIQGGDTQYF. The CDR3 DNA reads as TGTGCCAGCAGGATACAGGGGGGGGATACGCAGTATTTT.

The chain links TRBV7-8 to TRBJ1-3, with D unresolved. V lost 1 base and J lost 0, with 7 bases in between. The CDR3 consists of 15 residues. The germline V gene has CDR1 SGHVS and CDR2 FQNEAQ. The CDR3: CASSLGAFSGNTIYF. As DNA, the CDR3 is TGTGCCAGCAGCTTAGGGGCTTTCTCTGGAAACACCATATATTTT.

The CDR3 here is CASSDSGGSQPQHF. The DNA for the CDR3 is TGTGCCAGCAGCGATTCAGGGGGCAGTCAGCCCCAGCATTTT. The chain links TRBV9 to TRBJ1-5, with TRBD1 identical over 8 bases. The CDR3 is 14 residues long. Germline lookup yields CDR1 SGDLS and CDR2 YYNGEE. Trimming removed 3 bases from V and 6 bases from J; junction bases left unmatched: 5.